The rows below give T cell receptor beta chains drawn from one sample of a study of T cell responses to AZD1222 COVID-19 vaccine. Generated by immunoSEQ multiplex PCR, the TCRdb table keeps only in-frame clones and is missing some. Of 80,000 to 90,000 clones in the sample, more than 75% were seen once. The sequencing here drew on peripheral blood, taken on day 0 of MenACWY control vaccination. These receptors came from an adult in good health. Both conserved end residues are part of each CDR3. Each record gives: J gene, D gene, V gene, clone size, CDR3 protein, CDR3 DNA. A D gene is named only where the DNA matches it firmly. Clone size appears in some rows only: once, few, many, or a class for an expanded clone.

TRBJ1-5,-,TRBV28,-,CASSPSGTPNQPQHF,TGTGCCAGCAGCCCCTCCGGGACCCCTAATCAGCCCCAGCATTTT
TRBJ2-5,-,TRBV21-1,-,CASRTRARQGGETQYF,TGTGCCAGCAGGACCAGGGCCCGACAGGGCGGGGAGACCCAGTACTTC
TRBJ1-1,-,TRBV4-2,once,CASSHPDRNTEAFF,TGTGCCAGCAGCCATCCGGACAGGAACACTGAAGCTTTCTTT
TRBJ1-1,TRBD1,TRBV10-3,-,CATGTGNTEAFF,TGTGCCACAGGGACAGGGAACACTGAAGCTTTCTTT
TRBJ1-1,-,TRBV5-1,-,CASSLVQSDTEAFF,TGCGCCAGCAGCTTGGTCCAATCGGACACTGAAGCTTTCTTT
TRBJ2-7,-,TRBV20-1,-,CSASRDTQTSRGTYEQYF,TGCAGTGCTAGTAGGGACACCCAAACTTCCCGGGGAACCTACGAGCAGTACTTC
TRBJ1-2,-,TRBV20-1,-,CSASWGYGYTF,TGCAGTGCCTCCTGGGGCTATGGCTACACCTTC
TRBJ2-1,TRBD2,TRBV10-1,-,CASSDPGTSDNEQFF,TGCGCCAGCAGCGACCCCGGGACTAGCGACAATGAGCAGTTCTTC
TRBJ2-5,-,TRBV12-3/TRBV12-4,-,CASSPVYQETQYF,TGTGCCAGCAGCCCGGTGTACCAAGAGACCCAGTACTTC
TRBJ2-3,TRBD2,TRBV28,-,CASRPAGVADTQYF,TGTGCCAGCAGACCAGCGGGAGTTGCAGATACGCAGTATTTT
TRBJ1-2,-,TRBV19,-,CASSRVDAGLDYGYTF,TGTGCCAGTAGTCGGGTCGATGCAGGCCTTGACTATGGCTACACCTTC
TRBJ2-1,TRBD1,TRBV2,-,CASAPGTGSDEQFF,TGTGCCAGCGCCCCCGGGACAGGGAGTGATGAGCAGTTCTTC
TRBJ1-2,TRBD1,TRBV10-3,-,CAISAGTGDGYTF,TGTGCCATCAGTGCCGGGACAGGGGATGGCTACACCTTC
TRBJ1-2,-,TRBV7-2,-,CASSLGPANYGYTF,TGTGCCAGCAGCCTCGGACCCGCTAACTATGGCTACACCTTC
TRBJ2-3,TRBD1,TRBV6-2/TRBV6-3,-,CASSYRDRSTDTQYF,TGTGCCAGCAGTTACCGGGACAGGAGCACAGATACGCAGTATTTT
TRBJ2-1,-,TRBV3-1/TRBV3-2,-,CASSQDSPVQYNEQFF,TGTGCCAGCAGCCAAGATTCGCCGGTACAGTACAATGAGCAGTTCTTC
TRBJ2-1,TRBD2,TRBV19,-,CASSIGLAGYNEQFF,TGTGCCAGTAGTATAGGACTAGCGGGGTACAATGAGCAGTTCTTC